This T cell receptor beta chain was captured in a study of blood T cell repertoires in COVID-19. Across the study: The United States, Italy and Spain were the sources of the acute and convalescent COVID-19 samples. In each case, the material was cDNA or gDNA derived from T cells, B-cell-depleted T cells, or PBMCs.

Seattle cases were enrolled at active infection and followed longitudinally. V lost 3 bases to trimming and J lost 7 bases, with 7 bases between them. The CDR3 has 12 residues. Germline CDR1 and CDR2: MDHEN and SYDVKM. Original data processing: The authors estimated nucleated cell counts from reference gene primer amplification. The repertoire was sequenced with immunoSEQ multiplex PCR; TCRdb's copy has only in-frame clones and lacks some. V and J calls and clone size come straight from that table; D and trimming were deduced from the DNA. The table shows about 150,000 clones, with over 75% occurring only once.

Source material: peripheral blood. This chain connects TRBV28 to TRBJ2-1; D is undetermined. This TCR was sampled from a man between 60 and 70 years old with COVID-19, enrolled during active disease. DNA for the CDR3: TGTGCCAGCAGTTTGAGGCGTAATGAGCAGTTCTTC. Protein: CASSLRRNEQFF.